This T cell receptor beta chain was obtained from a study of blood T cell repertoires in COVID-19. Germline CDR1 and CDR2: MDHEN and SYDVKM. With V trimmed by 4 bases and J by 4 bases, 4 bases remained unmatched. This CDR3 region has 14 residues. The authors' processing: How many nucleated cells were present was estimated from reference gene primer amplification. The assay was immunoSEQ multiplex PCR, and TCRdb's table has in-frame clones only and misses some. V, J and clone size are taken as reported in that table, and D and trimming were inferred from the DNA itself. This sample yields around 120,000 clones, of which around four fifths are seen a single time; roughly 25% belongs to the top ten.

This chain uses TRBV28 with TRBJ2-3, with 8 bases lining up with TRBD2. The sequenced sample consisted of peripheral blood. The sequence came from a human donor in a cohort sampled during active COVID-19. The CDR3 sequence is CASSSGGHSDTQYF. The DNA of the CDR3 is TGTGCCAGCAGTTCGGGGGGGCACTCAGATACGCAGTATTTT.